These 4 T cell receptor beta chains were all obtained from the same sample, sequenced in a study of blood T cell repertoires in COVID-19. The method was immunoSEQ multiplex PCR; TCRdb's version includes in-frame clones alone and lacks a portion of them. The sample has about 220,000 clones; roughly 80% are singletons. Sequencing was performed on peripheral blood. The receptor source for this set is a woman in her thirties who had recovered from COVID-19.

The rearrangement uses TRBV21-1 and TRBJ2-7; the table's D call TRBD1 went unverified against the DNA. TRBV21-1 corresponds to a pseudogene. CDR3 length: 14 amino acids. The DNA for the CDR3 is TGTGCCAGCAGCAAAGCGGTCAGGGCCTACGAGCAGTACTTC. It yields the protein CASSKAVRAYEQYF.

This clone came up once. The chain couples TRBV9 to TRBJ1-5; D gene ambiguous. The CDR3 is made up of 14 amino acids. Germline assignment: CDR1 SGDLS and CDR2 YYNGEE. V was pared by 4 bases and J by 0 bases, with 8 bases between. The CDR3 coding sequence is TGTGCCAGCAGCCTCGGAGTTAGCAATCAGCCCCAGCATTTT. Protein: CASSLGVSNQPQHF.

This chain joins TRBV29-1 and TRBJ2-7; no clear D gene. From germline, CDR1 is SQVTM and CDR2 ANQGSEA. The CDR3 runs to 13 residues. Trimming took 7 bases from V and 0 from J, leaving 13 bases between them. The CDR3 nucleotides are TGCAGCGCCTTGGTCGCGTACTCCTACGAGCAGTACTTC. This sequence encodes CSALVAYSYEQYF.

On this clone: Sequence at one end of the junction differs from germline and may be a read error. The chain uses TRBV9 and TRBJ1-1; 7 bases map to TRBD1. Per germline, CDR1 SGDLS and CDR2 YYNGEE. This CDR3 contains 13 residues. In nucleotides, the CDR3 is TGTGCCAGCAGCGTAGGGACAGGTGGGATTAAAGCCTTT. Translating it yields CASSVGTGGIKAF. Based on the CDR3 plus reference TRBV9 and TRBJ1-1, the full variable domain is DSGVTQTPKHLITATGQRVTLRCSPRSGDLSVYWYQQSLDQGLQFLIQYYNGEERAKGNILERFSAQQFPDLHSELNLSSLELGDSALYFCASSVGTGGIKAFGQGTRLTVV.